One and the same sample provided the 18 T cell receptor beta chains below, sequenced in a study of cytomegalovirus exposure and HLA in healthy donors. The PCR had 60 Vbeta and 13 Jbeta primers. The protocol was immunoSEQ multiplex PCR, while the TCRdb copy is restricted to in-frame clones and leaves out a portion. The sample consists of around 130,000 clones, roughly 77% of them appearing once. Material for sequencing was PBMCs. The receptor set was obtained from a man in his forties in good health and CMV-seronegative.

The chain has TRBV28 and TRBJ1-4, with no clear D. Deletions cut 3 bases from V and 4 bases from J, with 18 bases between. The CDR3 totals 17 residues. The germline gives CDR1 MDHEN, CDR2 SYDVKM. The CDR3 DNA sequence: TGTGCCAGCAGTTTCCTACTGAAGACAAAGGATAATGAAAAACTGTTTTTT. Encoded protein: CASSFLLKTKDNEKLFF.

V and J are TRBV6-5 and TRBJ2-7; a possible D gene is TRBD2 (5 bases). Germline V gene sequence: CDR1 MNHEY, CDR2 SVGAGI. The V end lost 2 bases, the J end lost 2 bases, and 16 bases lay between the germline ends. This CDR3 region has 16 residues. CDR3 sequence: CASSYSSAGLTYEQYF. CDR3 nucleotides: TGTGCCAGCAGTTACAGTTCGGCGGGCCTGACCTACGAGCAGTACTTC.

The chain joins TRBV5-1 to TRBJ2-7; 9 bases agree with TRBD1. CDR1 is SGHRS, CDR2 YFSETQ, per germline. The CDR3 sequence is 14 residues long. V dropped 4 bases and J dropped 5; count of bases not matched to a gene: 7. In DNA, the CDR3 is TGCGCCAGCAGCGTCGGACAGGGGATAAACGAGCAGTACTTC. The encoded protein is CASSVGQGINEQYF.

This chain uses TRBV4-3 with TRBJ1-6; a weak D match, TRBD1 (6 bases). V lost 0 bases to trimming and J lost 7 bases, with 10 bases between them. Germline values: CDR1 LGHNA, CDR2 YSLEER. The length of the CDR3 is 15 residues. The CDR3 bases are TGCGCCAGCAGCCAAGATCGGGGGGCGAATTCACCCCTCCACTTT. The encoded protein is CASSQDRGANSPLHF.

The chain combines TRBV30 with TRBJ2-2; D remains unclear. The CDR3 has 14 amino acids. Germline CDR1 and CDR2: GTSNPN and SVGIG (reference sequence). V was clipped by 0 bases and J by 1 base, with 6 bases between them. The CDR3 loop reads CAWSVPGNTGELFF. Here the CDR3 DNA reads TGTGCCTGGAGTGTACCAGGGAACACCGGGGAGCTGTTTTTT.

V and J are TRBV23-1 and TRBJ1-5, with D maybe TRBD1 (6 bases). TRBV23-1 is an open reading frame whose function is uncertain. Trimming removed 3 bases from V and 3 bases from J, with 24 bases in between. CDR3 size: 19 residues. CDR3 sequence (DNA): TGCGCCAGCAGTCAGTGGGCCGTCCAGGGGAGAAGGGTCAATCAGCCCCAGCATTTT. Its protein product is CASSQWAVQGRRVNQPQHF.

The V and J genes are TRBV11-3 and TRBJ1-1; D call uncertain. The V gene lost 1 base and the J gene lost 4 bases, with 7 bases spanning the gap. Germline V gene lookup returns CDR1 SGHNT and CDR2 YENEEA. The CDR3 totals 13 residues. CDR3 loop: CASSLGPVTEAFF. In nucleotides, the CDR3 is TGTGCCAGCAGCTTAGGTCCGGTCACTGAAGCTTTCTTT.

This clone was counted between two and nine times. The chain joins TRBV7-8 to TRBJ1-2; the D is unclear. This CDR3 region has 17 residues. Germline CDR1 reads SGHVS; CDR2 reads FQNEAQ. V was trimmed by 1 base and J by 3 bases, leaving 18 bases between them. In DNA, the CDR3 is TGTGCCAGCAGCTTAGTCCGCGGACTCCTGACTGACTATGGCTACACCTTC. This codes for CASSLVRGLLTDYGYTF.

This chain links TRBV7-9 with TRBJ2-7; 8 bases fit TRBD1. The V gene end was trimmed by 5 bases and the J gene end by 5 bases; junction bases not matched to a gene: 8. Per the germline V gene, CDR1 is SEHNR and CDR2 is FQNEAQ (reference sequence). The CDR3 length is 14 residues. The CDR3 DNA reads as TGTGCCAGCAGCCGCGGACAGGGTATTGACGAGCAGTACTTC. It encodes CASSRGQGIDEQYF.

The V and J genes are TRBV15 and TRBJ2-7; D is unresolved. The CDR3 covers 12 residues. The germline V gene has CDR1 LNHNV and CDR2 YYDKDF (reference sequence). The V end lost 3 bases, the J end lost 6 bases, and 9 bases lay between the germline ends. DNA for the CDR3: TGTGCCACCAGCAGGTATTCTAGCGAGCAGTACTTC. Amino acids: CATSRYSSEQYF.

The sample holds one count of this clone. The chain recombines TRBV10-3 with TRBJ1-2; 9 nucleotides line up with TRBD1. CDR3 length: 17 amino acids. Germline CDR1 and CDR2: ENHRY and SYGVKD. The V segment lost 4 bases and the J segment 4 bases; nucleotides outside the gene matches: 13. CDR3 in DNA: TGTGCCATCAGTGCCTCCAAAGATACAGGGGGCCTCTATGGCTACACCTTC. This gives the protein CAISASKDTGGLYGYTF.

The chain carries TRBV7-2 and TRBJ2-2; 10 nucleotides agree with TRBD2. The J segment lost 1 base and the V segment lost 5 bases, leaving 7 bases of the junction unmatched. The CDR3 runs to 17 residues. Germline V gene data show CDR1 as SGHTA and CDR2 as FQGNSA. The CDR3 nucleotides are TGTGCCAGCAGCGCCATACTAGCGGGACTGAACACCGGGGAGCTGTTTTTT. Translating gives CASSAILAGLNTGELFF.

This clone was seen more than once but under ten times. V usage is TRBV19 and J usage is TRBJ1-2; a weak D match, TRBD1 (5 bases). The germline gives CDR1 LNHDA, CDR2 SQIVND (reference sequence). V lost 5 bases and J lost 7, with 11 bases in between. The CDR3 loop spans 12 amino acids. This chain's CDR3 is CASSQGLLGYTF. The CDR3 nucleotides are TGTGCCAGTAGTCAGGGTCTTCTTGGCTACACCTTC.

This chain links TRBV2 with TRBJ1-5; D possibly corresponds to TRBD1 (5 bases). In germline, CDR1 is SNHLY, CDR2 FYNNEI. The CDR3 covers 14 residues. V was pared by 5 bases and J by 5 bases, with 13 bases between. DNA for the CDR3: TGTGCCAGCAGTCTAGGACCGGGGGATCAGCCCCAGCATTTT. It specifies CASSLGPGDQPQHF.

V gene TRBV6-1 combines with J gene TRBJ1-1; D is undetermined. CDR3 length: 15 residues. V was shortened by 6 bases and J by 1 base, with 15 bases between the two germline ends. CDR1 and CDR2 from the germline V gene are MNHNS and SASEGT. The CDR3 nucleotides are TGTGCCAGCAGCTCTCGGACTATCGGGAACACTGAAGCTTTCTTT. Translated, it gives CASSSRTIGNTEAFF.

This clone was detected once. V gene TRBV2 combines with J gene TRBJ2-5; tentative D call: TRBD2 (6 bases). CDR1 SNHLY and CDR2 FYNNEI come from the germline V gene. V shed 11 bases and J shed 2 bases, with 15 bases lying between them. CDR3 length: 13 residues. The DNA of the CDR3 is TGTGCCGCCCGGGGTAGCGGACAAGAGACCCAGTACTTC. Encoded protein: CAARGSGQETQYF.

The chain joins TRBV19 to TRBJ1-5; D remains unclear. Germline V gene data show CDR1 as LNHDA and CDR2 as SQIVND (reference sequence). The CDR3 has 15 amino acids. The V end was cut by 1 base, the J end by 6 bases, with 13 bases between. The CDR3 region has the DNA TGTGCCAGTAGTATAGGTCCCCAGGCAGGTCAGCCCCAGCATTTT. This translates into CASSIGPQAGQPQHF.

The CDR3 protein is CASSFYPAGANEQFF. CDR3 DNA: TGTGCCAGCAGTTTTTACCCAGCGGGAGCCAATGAGCAGTTCTTC. The chain carries TRBV27 and TRBJ2-1; TRBD2 matches 8 bases. This CDR3 comprises 15 residues. Germline CDR1 reads MNHEY; CDR2 reads SMNVEV (reference sequence). J was trimmed by 6 bases and V by 3 bases; bases with no gene match: 7.